This section outlines one TCR beta chain sequence together with its context. This record belongs to a study of cytomegalovirus exposure and HLA in healthy donors. PCR amplification relied on 60 Vbeta primers (plus 13 Jbeta primers). TCRdb keeps only in-frame clones here, not all; method: immunoSEQ multiplex PCR. The sample carries around 100,000 clones, almost 80% recorded once. The TCR was taken from a man aged 55 to 70 in good health and CMV-seropositive. Source material: PBMCs.

CDR3 nucleotide sequence: TGTGCCAGCAGCTTAGTTAACAAGGGGGAAAAACTGTTTTTT. Its translation is CASSLVNKGEKLFF. The V gene is TRBV7-2, the J gene TRBJ1-4; D may be TRBD1 (5 bases). The CDR3 has 14 residues. CDR1 and CDR2 (germline): SGHTA, FQGNSA. Trimming took 1 base from V and 8 from J, leaving 11 bases between them.